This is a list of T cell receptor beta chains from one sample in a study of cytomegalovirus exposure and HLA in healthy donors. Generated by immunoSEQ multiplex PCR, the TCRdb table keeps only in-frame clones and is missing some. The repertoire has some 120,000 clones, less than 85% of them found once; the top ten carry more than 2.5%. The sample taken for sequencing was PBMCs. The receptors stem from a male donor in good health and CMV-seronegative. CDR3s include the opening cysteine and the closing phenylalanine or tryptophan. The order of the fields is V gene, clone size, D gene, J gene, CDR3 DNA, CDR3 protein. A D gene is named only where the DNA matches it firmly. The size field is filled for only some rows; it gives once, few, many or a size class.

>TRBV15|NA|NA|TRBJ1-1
TGTGCCACCAGCAGAGATAGGGGGGGGGTATATATGAACACTGAAGCTTTCTTT
CATSRDRGGVYMNTEAFF
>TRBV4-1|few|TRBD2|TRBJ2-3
TGCGCCAGCAGCCAAGTTTGGACTAGTGGAGGAGATACGCAGTATTTT
CASSQVWTSGGDTQYF
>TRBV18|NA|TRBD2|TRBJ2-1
TGTGCCAGCTCATCCTACCGTGGGACTAGCGGGGGTTACAATGAGCAGTTCTTC
CASSSYRGTSGGYNEQFF
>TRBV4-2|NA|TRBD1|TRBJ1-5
TGTGCCAGCAGCCAAGAGGGGACAGGGATCCAGCCCCAGCATTTT
CASSQEGTGIQPQHF
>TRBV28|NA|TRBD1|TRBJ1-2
TGTGCCAGCAGTTTCCCACAGGGGTCCTCCGGCTACACCTTC
CASSFPQGSSGYTF
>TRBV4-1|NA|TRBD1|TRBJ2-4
TGCGCCAGCAGCCAAGCCGACAGGGGAAACATTCAGTACTTC
CASSQADRGNIQYF
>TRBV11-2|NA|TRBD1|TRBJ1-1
TGTGCCAGCAGCCCGGACAGGGGTGACACTGAAGCTTTCTTT
CASSPDRGDTEAFF
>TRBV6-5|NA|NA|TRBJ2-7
TGTGCCAGCAGTTACTCGCGGACTACCAGCTCCTACGAGCAGTACTTC
CASSYSRTTSSYEQYF
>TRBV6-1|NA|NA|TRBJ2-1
TGTGCCAGCAGAACGGTACAGGGCTTACAGTTCTTC
CASRTVQGLQFF
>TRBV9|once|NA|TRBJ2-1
TGTGCCAGCAGCGTAAGATTAGTTGATGAGCAGTTCTTC
CASSVRLVDEQFF
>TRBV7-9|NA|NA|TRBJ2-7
TGTGCCAGCAGCTTATTGTCGGGGAGCTCCTACGAGCAGTACTTC
CASSLLSGSSYEQYF
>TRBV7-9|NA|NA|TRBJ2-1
TGTGCCAGCAGCTTAGAAACGGGTGATGGTGAGCAGTTCTTC
CASSLETGDGEQFF
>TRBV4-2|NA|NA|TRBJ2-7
TGTGCCAGCAGCCAAGAATCGGGGAGCTCCTACGAGCAGTACTTC
CASSQESGSSYEQYF
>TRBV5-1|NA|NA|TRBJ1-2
TGCGCCACCTGGACCGGACTGAGCTACACCTTC
CATWTGLSYTF
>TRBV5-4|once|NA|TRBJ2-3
TGTGCCAGCAGCTTAAAACAGGGTCATACGCAGTATTTT
CASSLKQGHTQYF
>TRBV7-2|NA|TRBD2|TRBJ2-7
TGTGCCAGCAGCGCCCCCGGGACTAGAGGTATAGTAACTGCCTACGAGCAGTACTTC
CASSAPGTRGIVTAYEQYF
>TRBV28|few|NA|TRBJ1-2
TGTGCCAGCAGTTTCGCGTCCGAAATTGAGGGAATCTATGGCTACACCTTC
CASSFASEIEGIYGYTF
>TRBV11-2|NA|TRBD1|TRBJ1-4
TGTGCCAGCAGCTTAGATGCGTGGGGACAGGGACTGTTTTTT
CASSLDAWGQGLFF
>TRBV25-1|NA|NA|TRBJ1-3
TGTGCCAGCAGTAAAGGGGCTGGAAACACCATATATTTT
CASSKGAGNTIYF
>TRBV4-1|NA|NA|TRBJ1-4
TGCGCCAGCAGCCAAGGCCTCGCGGGCGTCGGTAATGAAAAACTGTTTTTT
CASSQGLAGVGNEKLFF
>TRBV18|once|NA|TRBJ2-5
TGTGCCAGCTCTGAGTTCCAGACCCAGTACTTC
CASSEFQTQYF
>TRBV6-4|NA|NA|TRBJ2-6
TGTGCCAGCAGCGCCAGGGGCTCTGGGGCCAACGGCCTGACTTTC
CASSARGSGANGLTF
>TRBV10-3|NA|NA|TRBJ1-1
TGTGCCATCAGCTCCGGCGGGGAAAACACTGAAGCTTTCTTT
CAISSGGENTEAFF
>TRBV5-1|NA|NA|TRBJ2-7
TGCGCCAGCAGCCTTGGGTCAGGCGAGCAGTACTTC
CASSLGSGEQYF
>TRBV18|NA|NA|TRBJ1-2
TGTGCCAGCTCACCAGGGGGCGGCTACACCTTC
CASSPGGGYTF
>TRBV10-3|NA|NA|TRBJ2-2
TGTGCCATCAGTGAGTCGAGGGACACCGGGGAGCTGTTTTTT
CAISESRDTGELFF
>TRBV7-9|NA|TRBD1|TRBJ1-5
TGTGCCAGCAGCTTAGGGGGACAGATCAATCAGCCCCAGCATTTT
CASSLGGQINQPQHF
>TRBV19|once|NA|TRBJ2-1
TGTGCCAGTAGTATAGTAAGGGGACACGATGAGCAGTTCTTC
CASSIVRGHDEQFF
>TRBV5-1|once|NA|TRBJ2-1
TGCGCCAGCAGCTTGGAAGAGGCGTGGGGCGAGCAGTTCTTC
CASSLEEAWGEQFF
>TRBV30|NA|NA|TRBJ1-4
TGTGCCTGGAGTGTCGGCAGGGGAAGTGAAAAACTGTTTTTT
CAWSVGRGSEKLFF
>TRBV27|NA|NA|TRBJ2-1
TGTGCCAGCAGTACCCCGGGACTGCCCTTGAATGAGCAGTTCTTC
CASSTPGLPLNEQFF
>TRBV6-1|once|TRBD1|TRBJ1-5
TGTGCCAGCAGTGCTACTCAACTGGGGACAGGGCCAAGGGAGCCCCAGCATTTT
CASSATQLGTGPREPQHF
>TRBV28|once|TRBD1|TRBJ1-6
TGTGCCAGCACTTACAGGGGCAGGGTTTCACCCCTCCACTTT
CASTYRGRVSPLHF
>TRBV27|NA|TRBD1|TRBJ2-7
TGTGCCAGCAGTTGGGGGACAGGGGACGGGGAGCAGTACTTC
CASSWGTGDGEQYF
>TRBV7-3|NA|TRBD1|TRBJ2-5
TGTGCCAGCAGCTTAACGGGGACAGGGAGAGAGACCCAGTACTTC
CASSLTGTGRETQYF
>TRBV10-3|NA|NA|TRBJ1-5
TGTGCCATCAGTGATGGGCCAAATCAGCCCCAGCATTTT
CAISDGPNQPQHF
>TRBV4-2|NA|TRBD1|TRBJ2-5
TGTGCCAGCAGCCAAGGTTTAGGGGGCGCGAAGACCCAGTACTTC
CASSQGLGGAKTQYF
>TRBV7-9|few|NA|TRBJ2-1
TGTGCCAGCAGCCTAGGGGGGGGGCTCTCGGAGCAGTTCTTC
CASSLGGGLSEQFF
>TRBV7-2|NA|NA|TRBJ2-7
TGTGCCAGCAGCTTTAGTCGCGGCGACTACGAGCAGTACTTC
CASSFSRGDYEQYF